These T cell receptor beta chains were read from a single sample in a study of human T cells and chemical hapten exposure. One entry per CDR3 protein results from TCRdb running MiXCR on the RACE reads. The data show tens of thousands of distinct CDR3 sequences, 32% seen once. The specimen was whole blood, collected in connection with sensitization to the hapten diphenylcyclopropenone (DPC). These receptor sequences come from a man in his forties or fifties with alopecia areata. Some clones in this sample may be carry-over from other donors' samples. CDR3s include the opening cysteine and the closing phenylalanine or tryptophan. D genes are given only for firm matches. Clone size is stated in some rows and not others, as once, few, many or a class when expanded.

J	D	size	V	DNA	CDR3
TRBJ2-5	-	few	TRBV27	TGTGCCAGCAGTTTAGGCACCAGCCAAGAGACCCAGTACTTC	CASSLGTSQETQYF
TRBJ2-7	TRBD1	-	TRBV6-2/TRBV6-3	TGTACCAGCAGTCGGGGACAGAGAGCCTACGAGCAGTACTTC	CTSSRGQRAYEQYF
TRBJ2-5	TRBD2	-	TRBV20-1	TGCAGTGCCACGAATAGCGGGAGGGGAATTGAACAAGAGACCCAGTACTTC	CSATNSGRGIEQETQYF
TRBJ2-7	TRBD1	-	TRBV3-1	TGTGCCAGCAGCCAACTGACAGGGGGCGTCGAGCAGTACTTC	CASSQLTGGVEQYF
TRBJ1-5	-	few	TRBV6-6	TGTGCCAGCAGGAACTCCGGGAGCGGGAATCAGCCCCAGCATTTT	CASRNSGSGNQPQHF
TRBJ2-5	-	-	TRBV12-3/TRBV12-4	TGTGCCAGCAGTTTGGGCAGGGGAGGATCGCGGGCCTCCATCCAGTACTTC	CASSLGRGGSRASIQYF
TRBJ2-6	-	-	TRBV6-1	TGTGCCAGCAGATCGTCCGGCTCTGGGGCCAACGTCCTGACTTTC	CASRSSGSGANVLTF
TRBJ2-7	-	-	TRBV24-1	TGTGCCACCAGTGATTGGGGCCCAGGGGGGAGCTCCTACGAGCAGTACTTC	CATSDWGPGGSSYEQYF
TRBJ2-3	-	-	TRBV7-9	TGTGCCAGCAGCCATCGAGACACAGATACGCAGTATTTT	CASSHRDTDTQYF
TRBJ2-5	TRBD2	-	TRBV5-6	TGTGCCAGCAGCTTGGCGGGGGGTCGGCGTATCGAGACCCAGTACTTC	CASSLAGGRRIETQYF
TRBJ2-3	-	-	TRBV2	TGTGCCAGCAGAGTTGGTTTTATGGGGAGCACAGATACGCAGTATTTT	CASRVGFMGSTDTQYF
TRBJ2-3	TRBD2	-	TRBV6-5	TGTGCCAGCAGTTCCGGGACTAGCTCTACGCAGTATTTT	CASSSGTSSTQYF
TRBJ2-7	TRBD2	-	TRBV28	TGTGCCAGCAGTTTCCCGGGGGGGAACTACGAGCAGTACTTC	CASSFPGGNYEQYF
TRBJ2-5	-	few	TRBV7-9	TGTGCCAGCAGCCCAGGGTTGGGGCAGGCCCAGTACTTC	CASSPGLGQAQYF
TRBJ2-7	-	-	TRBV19	TGTGCCAGTAGTATGAAGAACGAGCAGTACTTC	CASSMKNEQYF
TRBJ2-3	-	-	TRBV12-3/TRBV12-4	TGTGCCAGCAGTTTGGCCCTCTCTAGCACAGATACGCAGTATTTT	CASSLALSSTDTQYF
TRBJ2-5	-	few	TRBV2	TGTGCCACCCGGTTGGATCAAGAGACCCAGTACTTC	CATRLDQETQYF
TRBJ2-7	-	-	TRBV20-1	TGCAGTGCTAGGAGAGGAGGCTCGGCGTTGATCTCCTACGAGCAGTACTTC	CSARRGGSALISYEQYF
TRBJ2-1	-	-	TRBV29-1	TGCAGCGCCGTCTTGACTCCAACATTCGATGAGCAGTTCTTC	CSAVLTPTFDEQFF
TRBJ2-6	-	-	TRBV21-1	TGTGCCAGCAGCAAAACGGGACGCTACTCTGGAACTTTC	CASSKTGRYSGTF
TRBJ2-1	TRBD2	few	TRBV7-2	TGTGCCAGCAGCTTTGGACTAGCTGCCTACAATGAGCAGTTCTTC	CASSFGLAAYNEQFF
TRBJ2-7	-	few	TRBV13	TGTGCCAGCAGCCCCCCCTCCGGGGCCTACGAGCAGTACTTC	CASSPPSGAYEQYF
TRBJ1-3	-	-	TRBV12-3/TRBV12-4	TGTGCCAGCAGTCCGGGGCTGCACACCATATATTTT	CASSPGLHTIYF
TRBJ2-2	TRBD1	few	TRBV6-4	TGTGCCAGCAGTGATTCGGGACAGGGGGACACCGGGGAGCTGTTTTTT	CASSDSGQGDTGELFF
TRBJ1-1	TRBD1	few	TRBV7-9	TGTGCCAGCAGCCCCACCACAGGGGTAAACACTGAAGCTTTCTTT	CASSPTTGVNTEAFF
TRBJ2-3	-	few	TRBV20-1	TGCAGTGCTAGTTTCAGGATCACAGATACGCAGTATTTT	CSASFRITDTQYF
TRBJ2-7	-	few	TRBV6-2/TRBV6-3	TGTGCCAGCAGTCCCCAAAATGTGGGGACCTACGAGCAGTACTTC	CASSPQNVGTYEQYF
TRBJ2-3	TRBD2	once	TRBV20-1	TGCAGTGCTGGGACTAGCGGGGGGACAGATACGCAGTATTTT	CSAGTSGGTDTQYF
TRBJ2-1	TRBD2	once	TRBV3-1	TGTGCCAGCAGCCATTTAGCGGGAGTAAATCATAATGAGCAGTTCTTC	CASSHLAGVNHNEQFF
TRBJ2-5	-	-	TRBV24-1	TGTGCCACCAGTGATCCCGGACGGAGCGGCGGAGAGACCCAGTACTTC	CATSDPGRSGGETQYF
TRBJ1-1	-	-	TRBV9	TGTGCCAGCAGCGTAGATCCAGGGGTGGGCACTGAAGCTTTCTTT	CASSVDPGVGTEAFF
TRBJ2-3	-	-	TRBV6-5	TGTGCCAGCAGTCAAACAGACACAGATACGCAGTATTTT	CASSQTDTDTQYF
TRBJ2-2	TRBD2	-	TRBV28	TGTGCCAGCAGGGGGACTAGCGGGATAAACACCGGGGAGCTGTTTTTT	CASRGTSGINTGELFF
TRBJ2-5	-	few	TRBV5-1	TGCGCCAGCAGCCGGACTTCTCAGGAGAAGACCCAGTACTTC	CASSRTSQEKTQYF
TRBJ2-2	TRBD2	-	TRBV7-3	TGTGCCAGCAGCTTACAACTAGCGGGAGGAAGGGGGGAGCTGTTTTTT	CASSLQLAGGRGELFF
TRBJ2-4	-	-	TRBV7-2	TGTGCCAGCAGCTCGTCCGGAGTCGGGGGCGCGAAGAACATTCAGTACTTC	CASSSSGVGGAKNIQYF
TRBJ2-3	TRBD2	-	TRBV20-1	TGCAGTGCTAGAGAAGCGACAGCGGGACGCACAGATACGCAGTATTTT	CSAREATAGRTDTQYF
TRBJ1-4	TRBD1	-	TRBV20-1	TGCAGTGCTGTAACAGGGGGCGTATCTAATGAAAAACTGTTTTTT	CSAVTGGVSNEKLFF
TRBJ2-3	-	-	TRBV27	TGTGCCAGCAGTTTGTTCGGGAGCACAGATACGCAGTATTTT	CASSLFGSTDTQYF
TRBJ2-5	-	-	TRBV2	TGTGCCGCCAAATTGCCGTCCAGGGCGGGCCATACCCAGTACTTC	CAAKLPSRAGHTQYF
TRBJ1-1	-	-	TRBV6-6	TGTGCCAGCAGCCACCCCGGAGCTTTCTTT	CASSHPGAFF
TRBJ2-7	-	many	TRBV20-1	TGCAGTGCTAAGACTCACCGCGGCGAGCAGTACTTC	CSAKTHRGEQYF
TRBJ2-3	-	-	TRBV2	TGTGCCAGCAGTGGATACAGGGCTACAGATACGCAGTATTTT	CASSGYRATDTQYF
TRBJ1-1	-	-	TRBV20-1	TGCAGTGCTAGAGATGGGGGGAACACTGAAGCTTTCTTT	CSARDGGNTEAFF
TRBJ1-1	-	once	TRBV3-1	TGTGCCAGCAGCCGGGGTGGGACGGTGAACACTGAAGCTTTCTTT	CASSRGGTVNTEAFF
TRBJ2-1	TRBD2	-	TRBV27	TGTGCCAGCAAGACGAGGCTAGCGGACAATGAGCAGTTCTTC	CASKTRLADNEQFF
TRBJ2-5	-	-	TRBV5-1	TGCGCCAGCAGCTTGGGGGACCTGAGGTTACAAGAGACCCAGTACTTC	CASSLGDLRLQETQYF
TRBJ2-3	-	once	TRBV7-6	TGTGCCAGCAGCCGAGGCTTCGGGGGAAGCACAGATACGCAGTATTTT	CASSRGFGGSTDTQYF
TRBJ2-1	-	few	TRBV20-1	TGCAGTGCTGGGGGCGCGGGATGGGGGTTTTACAATGAGCAGTTCTTC	CSAGGAGWGFYNEQFF
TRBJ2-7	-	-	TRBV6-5	TGTGCCAGCAGTTACTCTCCCCAGTTCAACGAGCAGTACTTC	CASSYSPQFNEQYF
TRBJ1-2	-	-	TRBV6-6	TGTGCCAGCAGTTACGCCGGAAGGGCGGCTAACTATGGCTACACCTTC	CASSYAGRAANYGYTF
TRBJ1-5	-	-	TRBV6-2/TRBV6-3	TGTGCCAGCAGTTACATGAGGAATCAGCCCCAGCATTTT	CASSYMRNQPQHF
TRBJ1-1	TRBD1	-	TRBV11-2	TGTGCCAGCAGCCAGAGGACAGGGGTGACTGAAGCTTTCTTT	CASSQRTGVTEAFF
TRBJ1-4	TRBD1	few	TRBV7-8	TGTGCCAGCAGCAAAGCAGGGGGCGCAAATGAAAAACTGTTTTTT	CASSKAGGANEKLFF
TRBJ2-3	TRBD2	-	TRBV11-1	TGTGCCAGCAGCTTATGGCCTAGCGGGAGTGCTAGCACAGATACGCAGTATTTT	CASSLWPSGSASTDTQYF
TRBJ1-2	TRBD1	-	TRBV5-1	TGCGCCAGCAGCCCTGGACAGGGGTACTATGGCTACACCTTC	CASSPGQGYYGYTF
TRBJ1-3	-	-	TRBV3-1	TGTGCCAGCAGCCAAACGGTCGGGAGCTCTGGAAACACCATATATTTT	CASSQTVGSSGNTIYF
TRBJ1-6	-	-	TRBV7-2	TGTGCCAGCAGCCTGATCTTGGTAGGGGCTAATTCACCCCTCCACTTT	CASSLILVGANSPLHF
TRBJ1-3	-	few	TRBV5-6	TGTGCCAGCAGCTTGTCTGTTTACGCGGGAAGTCGCTCTGGAAACACCATATATTTT	CASSLSVYAGSRSGNTIYF